This T cell receptor beta chain was recorded in a study of blood T cell repertoires in COVID-19 (dated by TCRdb to the early 2020s). Turning to the overall study: Samples from collaborators originated in the United States, Italy and Spain and spanned both the acute and convalescent phases of COVID-19. The material from the prospective study consisted of cDNA or gDNA derived from T cells, B-cell-depleted T cells, or PBMCs. The dataset comprised deeply sampled blood TCRbeta repertoires from subjects exposed to, actively infected with, or recovered from COVID-19. The repertoires were released in a freely available public database intended as a resource for research on the immune response to SARS-CoV-2. Sample metadata almost always included a de-identified subject ID, COVID-19 status, age in years and sex. Where available, HLA class I and class II types were taken from metadata supplied by the sample provider and were not determined by assay-based typing. The samples were drawn from the first 160 participants of the ongoing ImmuneRACE study and from 950 to 1,500 subjects provided by 6 global collaborators.

CDR1 LNHDA and CDR2 SQIVND are derived from the germline V gene (reference sequence). The CDR3 has 14 amino acids, counting the end cysteine and phenylalanine. Only the CDR3 portion is preserved as DNA: 42 bases, with reading frame beginning at the first base. Trimming leaves V shorter by 2 bases and J shorter by 8 bases, with the junction holding 7 bases beyond the gene matches. TCRbeta CDR3 regions were amplified from genomic DNA using the immunoSEQ Assay, a bias-controlled multiplex PCR. Under the source paper's analysis protocol: The number of nucleated cells in each sample was estimated from the amplification of reference gene primers within the assay. To quantify the absolute abundance of each unique TCRbeta CDR3 rearrangement, sequence reads were collapsed and filtered. For each sample, productive Simpson clonality was calculated by taking the square root of Simpson's diversity index across productive rearrangements. The immuneACCESS repertoire file appears here via TCRdb, limited to in-frame rearrangements. These files lack a portion of the clones; in checked studies, under half of the deficit traces to unresolved V genes, and the cause of the others is not known. That table furnishes V, J and clone size, whereas the DNA furnished D and trimming. A total of 100,000 to 150,000 clones appear in this sample, 70% to 90% of them only once. Of the sample, approximately 1.1% is held by the ten largest clones.

Remarks on this clone: Its antigen has not been determined. No much larger clone is present one base from it, and per-base qualities are unavailable.

Study-wide findings and limitations: How much clinical and demographic metadata was included differed by source and by participant, and the metadata was provided uncurated.

Collaborating institutions collected whole blood in K2EDTA tubes following their own protocols. For TCRbeta analysis, collaborators shipped samples as frozen whole blood, isolated PBMCs, or DNA extracted from either of those sample types. Specimen: peripheral blood. This sequence was found in an elderly woman with acute or convalescent COVID-19. In this chain, TRBV19 is recombined with TRBJ1-1; 8 central bases correspond to TRBD1. The nucleotides are TGTGCCAGTAGTATACAGGGGGCCCTCCACGAAGCTTTCTTT. It is translated as CASSIQGALHEAFF.